The present TCR beta chain was sequenced within a study of blood T cell repertoires in COVID-19 (dated by TCRdb to the early 2020s). In the study overall: Samples from collaborators originated in the United States, Italy and Spain and spanned both the acute and convalescent phases of COVID-19. The prospective study material was composed of cDNA or gDNA derived from T cells, B-cell-depleted T cells, or PBMCs. A de-identified subject ID, COVID-19 status, age in years and sex were almost always included in the sample metadata. Deeply sampled blood TCRbeta repertoires from subjects exposed to, actively infected with, or recovered from COVID-19 were included in the dataset. The repertoires were released in a freely available public database intended as a resource for research on the immune response to SARS-CoV-2. The samples were drawn from the first 160 participants of the ongoing ImmuneRACE study and from 1,254 subjects provided by 6 global collaborators. HLA class I and class II types, where available, came from metadata supplied by the sample provider rather than from assay-based typing. Findings and caveats that apply to the study as a whole: Clinical and demographic metadata were provided uncurated, with the amount varying by source and participant.

As regards this clone: The specificity of this receptor is unknown. Within one base of it there is no much larger clone, and no base qualities were kept.

Each collaborating institution followed its own protocols to collect whole blood in K2EDTA tubes. For TCRbeta analysis, collaborators shipped samples as frozen whole blood, isolated PBMCs, or DNA extracted from either of those sample types. The immunoSEQ Assay, a bias-controlled multiplex PCR, was used to amplify TCRbeta CDR3 regions from genomic DNA. In the original analysis: Within the assay, amplification of reference gene primers was used to estimate how many nucleated cells each sample contained. To quantify the absolute abundance of each unique TCRbeta CDR3 rearrangement, sequence reads were collapsed and filtered. For each sample, productive Simpson clonality was calculated by taking the square root of Simpson's diversity index across productive rearrangements. The source is immuneACCESS, and TCRdb retained only in-frame sequences with V and J called. Part of the clones is not carried over; for the studies checked, unresolved V genes explain less than half of this, and the remainder is unexplained. For V, J and clone size, that table is used; D and trimming come from the DNA. The sample contains about 59,000 clones, 80% to 95% of them found a single time. 16% of the sample goes to the ten largest clones.

The CDR3 runs 18 amino acids, cysteine and phenylalanine included. CDR3 DNA is the only sequence kept; it has 54 bases, read in frame from the first base. Relative to germline, V is missing 0 bases and J is missing 3 bases, with 8 bases of the junction outside any gene match. From a lookup of the germline V gene (reference sequence), CDR1 and CDR2 are SEHNR and FQNEAQ. Input material: peripheral blood. This sequence uses TRBV7-9 and TRBJ2-1; a stretch of 10 junction bases matches TRBD2. This clonotype was sampled from a man older than 75 with acute or convalescent COVID-19. CDR3 protein: CASSLAVPSGGGYNEQFF. The nucleotides are TGTGCCAGCAGCTTAGCGGTTCCTAGCGGGGGCGGCTACAATGAGCAGTTCTTC.